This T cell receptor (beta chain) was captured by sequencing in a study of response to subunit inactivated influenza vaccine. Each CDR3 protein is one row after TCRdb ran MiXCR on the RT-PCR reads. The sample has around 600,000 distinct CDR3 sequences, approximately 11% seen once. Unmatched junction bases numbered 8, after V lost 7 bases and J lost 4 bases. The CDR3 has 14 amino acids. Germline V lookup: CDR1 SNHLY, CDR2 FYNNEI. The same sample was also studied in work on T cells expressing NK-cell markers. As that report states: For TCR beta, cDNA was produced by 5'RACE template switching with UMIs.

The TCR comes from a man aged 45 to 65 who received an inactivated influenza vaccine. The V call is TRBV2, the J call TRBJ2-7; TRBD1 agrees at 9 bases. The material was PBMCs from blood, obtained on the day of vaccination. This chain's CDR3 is CASKGGTGFYEQYF. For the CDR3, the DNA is TGTGCCAGCAAGGGGGGGACAGGGTTTTACGAGCAGTACTTC.